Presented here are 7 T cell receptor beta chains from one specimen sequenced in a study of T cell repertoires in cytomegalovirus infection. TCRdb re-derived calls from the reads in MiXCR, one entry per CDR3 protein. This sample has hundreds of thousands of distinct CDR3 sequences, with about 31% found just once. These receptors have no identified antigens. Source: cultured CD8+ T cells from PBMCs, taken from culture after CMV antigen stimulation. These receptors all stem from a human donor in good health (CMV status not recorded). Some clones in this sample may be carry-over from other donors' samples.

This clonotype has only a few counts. The chain's CDR3 is CASSLGDRPWETQYF. The CDR3 DNA sequence: TGTGCCAGCAGCTTGGGGGACAGGCCGTGGGAGACCCAGTACTTC. V usage is TRBV5-4 and J usage is TRBJ2-5; TRBD1 aligns across 8 bases. The CDR3 runs 15 residues. From germline, CDR1 is SGHNT and CDR2 YYREEE (reference sequence). The J segment lost 5 bases and the V segment lost 0 bases, leaving 6 bases of the junction unmatched.

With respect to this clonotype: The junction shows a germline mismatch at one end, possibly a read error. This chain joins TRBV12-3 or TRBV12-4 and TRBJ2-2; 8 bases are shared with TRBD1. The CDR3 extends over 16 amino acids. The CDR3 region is CTSSHDRGDHAGELFF. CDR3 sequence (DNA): TGTACCAGCAGTCATGACAGGGGTGATCACGCCGGGGAGCTGTTTTTT.

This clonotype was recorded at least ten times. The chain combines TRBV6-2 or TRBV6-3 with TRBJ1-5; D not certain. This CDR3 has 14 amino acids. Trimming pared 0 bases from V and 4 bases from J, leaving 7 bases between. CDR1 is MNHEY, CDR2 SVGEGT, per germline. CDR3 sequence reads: CASSYSGRNQPQHF. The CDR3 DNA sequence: TGTGCCAGCAGTTACTCAGGACGAAATCAGCCCCAGCATTTT.

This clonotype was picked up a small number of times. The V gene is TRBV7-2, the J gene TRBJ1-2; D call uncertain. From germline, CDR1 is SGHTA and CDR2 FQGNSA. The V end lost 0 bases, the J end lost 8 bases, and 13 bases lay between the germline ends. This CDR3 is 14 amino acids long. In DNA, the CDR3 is TGTGCCAGCAGCTTAGCAGCGTCCCCGAGGGGCTACACCTTC. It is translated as CASSLAASPRGYTF. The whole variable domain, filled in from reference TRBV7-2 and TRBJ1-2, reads GAGVSQSPSNKVTEKGKDVELRCDPISGHTALYWYRQSLGQGLEFLIYFQGNSAPDKSGLPSDRFSAERTGGSVSTLTIQRTQQEDSAVYLCASSLAASPRGYTFGSGTRLTVV.

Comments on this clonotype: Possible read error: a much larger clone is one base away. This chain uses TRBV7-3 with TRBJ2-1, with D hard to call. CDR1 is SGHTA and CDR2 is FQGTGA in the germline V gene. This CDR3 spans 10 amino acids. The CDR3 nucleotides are TGTGTCAGCAAATTAACGGAGCAGTTCTTC. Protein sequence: CVSKLTEQFF. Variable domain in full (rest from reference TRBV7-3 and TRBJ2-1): GAGVSQTPSNKVTEKGKYVELRCDPISGHTALYWYRQSLGQGPEFLIYFQGTGAADDSGLPNDRFFAVRPEGSVSTLKIQRTERGDSAVYLCVSKLTEQFFGPGTRLTVL.

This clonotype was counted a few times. The CDR3 DNA reads as TGTGCCAGCAGCCGGGACAGAGAGAGCTTGTACAATGAGCAGTTCTTC. Translated, it gives CASSRDRESLYNEQFF. This rearrangement joins TRBV7-2 to TRBJ2-1; 7 bases line up with TRBD1. CDR3 size: 16 residues. V dropped 5 bases and J dropped 4; count of bases not matched to a gene: 11. Germline-derived CDR1 and CDR2 are SGHTA and FQGNSA. Full variable domain (remainder filled in from reference TRBV7-2 and TRBJ2-1): GAGVSQSPSNKVTEKGKDVELRCDPISGHTALYWYRQSLGQGLEFLIYFQGNSAPDKSGLPSDRFSAERTGGSVSTLTIQRTQQEDSAVYLCASSRDRESLYNEQFFGPGTRLTVL.

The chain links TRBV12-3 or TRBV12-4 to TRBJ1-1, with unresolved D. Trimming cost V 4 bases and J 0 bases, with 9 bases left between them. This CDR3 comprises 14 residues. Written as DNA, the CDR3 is TGTGCCAGCAGTTGGACCTACATGAACACTGAAGCTTTCTTT. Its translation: CASSWTYMNTEAFF.